The clone carrying this TCR beta chain was seen only once. Per the authors' pipeline: Amplification of reference gene primers was used by the study to estimate nucleated cell counts. The assay was immunoSEQ multiplex PCR, and TCRdb's table has in-frame clones only and misses some. D and trimming were read from the DNA, whereas the V and J calls and clone size are those reported in that table. The sample has tens of thousands of clones; around 74% are singletons. There are 16 residues in the CDR3. Trimming removed 7 bases from V and 0 bases from J, with 16 bases in between. Germline CDR1 and CDR2: MDHEN and SYDVKM. These data belong to a study of blood T cell repertoires in COVID-19. Turning to the study itself: Sample material is recorded as cDNA or gDNA derived from T cells, B-cell-depleted T cells, or PBMCs.

The chain employs TRBV28 and TRBJ1-5; no clear D gene. The TCR was taken from an older man with acute or convalescent COVID-19. Sequenced: peripheral blood. CDR3 DNA: TGTGCCAGCATCCCTGCTCAGACATATAGCAATCAGCCCCAGCATTTT. Its translation is CASIPAQTYSNQPQHF.